These T cell receptor beta chains were read from a single sample in a study of prognosis after radiotherapy for stage I lung cancer. TCRdb processed the multiplex PCR reads anew with MiXCR; each CDR3 protein has one entry. The sample shows some 11,000 distinct CDR3 sequences, roughly 51% of them seen only once. Material: PBMCs, obtained before or after stereotactic body radiation therapy (not recorded which). The receptors shown here come from a donor over 45 with non-small cell lung cancer. CDR3s include the opening cysteine and the closing phenylalanine or tryptophan. A D gene is named only where the DNA matches it firmly. Where a row states a size, it is once, few, many or the class of an expanded clone; other rows omit it.

TRBJ2-7 | TRBV11-3 | . | once | TGTGCCAGCAGCTCAATGATGTACGAGCAGTACTTC | CASSSMMYEQYF
TRBJ2-2 | TRBV7-2 | . | . | TGTGCCAGCAGCCTGACACACACCGGGGAGCTGTTTTTT | CASSLTHTGELFF
TRBJ1-2 | TRBV7-9 | TRBD1 | . | TGTGCCAGCAGCTCCCCGGGACAGGGTCGGGCTAACTATGGCTACACCTTC | CASSSPGQGRANYGYTF
TRBJ2-1 | TRBV7-3 | . | many | TGTGCCAGCAGCACAACTAGCAATGAGCAGTTCTTC | CASSTTSNEQFF
TRBJ1-6 | TRBV2 | . | . | TGTGCCAGCAGTGACGGACACGGACCCCTCCACTTT | CASSDGHGPLHF
TRBJ2-2 | TRBV6-5 | TRBD2 | few | TGTGCCAGCAGTTGGGGACTAGCGGGTCTCAACACCGGGGAGCTGTTTTTT | CASSWGLAGLNTGELFF
TRBJ2-2 | TRBV7-8 | . | few | TGTGCCAGCAGGCCCCCCGGGACAAACACCGGGGAGCTGTTTTTT | CASRPPGTNTGELFF
TRBJ2-2 | TRBV15 | TRBD1 | medium-sized | TGTGCCACCAGCGAACAGGGGGACGCCGGGGAGCTGTTTTTT | CATSEQGDAGELFF
TRBJ2-5 | TRBV28 | . | medium-sized | TGTGCCAGCAGCGGTAACTTCAGGGCCAGGGAGACCCAGTACTTC | CASSGNFRARETQYF
TRBJ1-1 | TRBV5-1 | . | . | TGCGCCAGCAGCCCTCAAGGGGGCACTGAAGCTTTCTTT | CASSPQGGTEAFF
TRBJ1-1 | TRBV11-3 | . | many | TGTGCCAGCAGCTCCCTCGGCGAAGAAGCTTTCTTT | CASSSLGEEAFF
TRBJ2-5 | TRBV6-1 | TRBD1 | few | TGTGCCAGCAGAAGACCCGGGACAGGGGGTTTTGATACCCAGTACTTC | CASRRPGTGGFDTQYF
TRBJ2-7 | TRBV20-1 | TRBD2 | once | TGCAGTGCTAGAGAAGTCGGTAGCGGGATCTGGGCCTACGAGCAGTACTTC | CSAREVGSGIWAYEQYF
TRBJ1-1 | TRBV11-2 | . | medium-sized | TGTGCCAGCAGCTTTCGGAATTCGGAAGCTTTCTTT | CASSFRNSEAFF
TRBJ1-2 | TRBV19 | . | few | TGTGCCAGTAGTATCCTCGACGCTGGATATGGCTACACCTTC | CASSILDAGYGYTF
TRBJ2-2 | TRBV5-1 | TRBD2 | . | TGCGCCAGCAGCAGTAGCGGGAGGGCCGACACCGGGGAGCTGTTTTTT | CASSSSGRADTGELFF
TRBJ2-7 | TRBV5-1 | . | . | TGCGCCAGCAGACAGAGCTCCTACGAGCAGTACTTC | CASRQSSYEQYF
TRBJ2-5 | TRBV7-2 | TRBD2 | few | TGTGCCAGCAGCTTAAAGGCGGGAGGAGTGAGGGAGACCCAGTACTTC | CASSLKAGGVRETQYF
TRBJ1-2 | TRBV5-1 | . | medium-sized | TGCGCCAGCAGCTTGGATGGACAGACCTCCTTC | CASSLDGQTSF
TRBJ2-7 | TRBV7-9 | . | . | TGTGCCAGCCAGGCCTACAGTCCCTACGAGCATTACTTC | CASQAYSPYEHYF
TRBJ2-2 | TRBV11-1 | TRBD1 | medium-sized | TGTGCCAGCAGCTTAGGGGGACAGGGCTGGGAGCTGTTTTTT | CASSLGGQGWELFF
TRBJ1-5 | TRBV6-1 | . | . | TGTGCCAGCAGTACGGGGCCGAATCAGCCCAAGAATTTT | CASSTGPNQPKNF
TRBJ2-7 | TRBV28 | TRBD1 | . | TGTGCCAGCAGTGCCCCCGGGACAGAGAGTTCCTACGAGCAGTACTTC | CASSAPGTESSYEQYF
TRBJ2-2 | TRBV7-3 | TRBD2 | . | TGTGCCAGCCGGGAGGGAGGGCGGACCGGGGAGCTGTTTTTT | CASREGGRTGELFF
TRBJ2-1 | TRBV5-6 | TRBD1 | many | TGTGCCAGCAGCTCCGGGACAGGGGGCTTTAGGGTGCAGTTCTTC | CASSSGTGGFRVQFF
TRBJ1-6 | TRBV6-1 | TRBD1 | . | TGTGCCAGCAGTCCGGGACAGGGATCTTCACCCCTCCACTTT | CASSPGQGSSPLHF
TRBJ2-3 | TRBV11-2 | TRBD2 | medium-sized | TGTGCCAGCAGCGTTAGCGGGAGTGACATCAGGCAGTATTTT | CASSVSGSDIRQYF
TRBJ2-3 | TRBV3-1 | TRBD1 | many | TGTGCCAGCAGCCTCATGGGCAGGGGGAGCGGCACAGATACGCAGTATTTT | CASSLMGRGSGTDTQYF
TRBJ2-7 | TRBV24-1 | . | . | TGTGCCACCAGTGATCCAGGGGAGTTGAGCCACGAGCAGTACTTC | CATSDPGELSHEQYF
TRBJ2-2 | TRBV11-3 | . | . | TGTGCCAGCAGCTTAGACCTCGGGAGCAGAAACACCGGGGAGCTGTTTTTT | CASSLDLGSRNTGELFF
TRBJ1-2 | TRBV6-1 | . | . | TGTGCCAGCCGTCCCGGTTCCCTCTATGGCTACACCTTC | CASRPGSLYGYTF
TRBJ2-1 | TRBV19 | . | medium-sized | TGTGCCAGTAGTATGTTTGCGGGACCCTACAATGAGCAGTTCTTC | CASSMFAGPYNEQFF
TRBJ2-1 | TRBV9 | . | medium-sized | TGTGCCAGCAGCGTCTCGCCAGTTAACAATGAGCAGTTCTTC | CASSVSPVNNEQFF
TRBJ2-5 | TRBV5-8 | TRBD1 | . | TGTGCCAGCAGCTTGTCAGGGGGCGCCGGGACCCAGTACTTC | CASSLSGGAGTQYF
TRBJ1-5 | TRBV28 | . | medium-sized | TGTGCCAGCAGCGGGGGGATCCAGCCCCAGCATTTT | CASSGGIQPQHF
TRBJ2-5 | TRBV7-2 | . | . | TGTGCCAGCAGCTTATCAGGGGCCCTGGAGACCCAGTACTTC | CASSLSGALETQYF
TRBJ2-3 | TRBV12-3/TRBV12-4 | TRBD1 | . | TGTGCCAGCAGGATCAGACAGGGCCCAGCAGATACGCAGTATTTT | CASRIRQGPADTQYF
TRBJ2-7 | TRBV28 | . | few | TGTGCCAGCAGTGATGTAGGGCTTACCTACGAGCAGTACTTC | CASSDVGLTYEQYF
TRBJ2-3 | TRBV2 | . | medium-sized | TGTGCCAGCAAGAGTGGGTCCAGCACAGATACGCAGTATTTT | CASKSGSSTDTQYF
TRBJ2-1 | TRBV27 | . | . | TGTGCCAGCAGCGACGTACTATCGGGGTATAATGAGCAGTTCTTC | CASSDVLSGYNEQFF
TRBJ1-5 | TRBV20-1 | TRBD1 | . | TGCAGTGCTAAGTTGACAGGGGGCGCGGGTCAGCCCCAGCATTTT | CSAKLTGGAGQPQHF
TRBJ1-3 | TRBV2 | . | medium-sized | TGTGCCACTCGAGGGTTGTCCACCGCTTCTGGAAACACCATATATTTT | CATRGLSTASGNTIYF
TRBJ2-7 | TRBV12-3/TRBV12-4 | . | . | TGTGCCAGCAGTTTTTGCTGGAGGTCCTACGAGCAGTACTTC | CASSFCWRSYEQYF
TRBJ2-7 | TRBV2 | TRBD2 | . | TGTGCCAGCAGTGAAGGCGGGAGAGGCCTCTCCTACGAGCAGTACTTC | CASSEGGRGLSYEQYF
TRBJ1-5 | TRBV6-4 | TRBD1 | medium-sized | TGTGCCACGGGACAGGGTAATCAGCCCCAGCATTTT | CATGQGNQPQHF
TRBJ2-2 | TRBV12-5 | TRBD2 | medium-sized | TGTGCTAGTGCCACGGGGGGCACCGGGGAGCTGTTTTTT | CASATGGTGELFF